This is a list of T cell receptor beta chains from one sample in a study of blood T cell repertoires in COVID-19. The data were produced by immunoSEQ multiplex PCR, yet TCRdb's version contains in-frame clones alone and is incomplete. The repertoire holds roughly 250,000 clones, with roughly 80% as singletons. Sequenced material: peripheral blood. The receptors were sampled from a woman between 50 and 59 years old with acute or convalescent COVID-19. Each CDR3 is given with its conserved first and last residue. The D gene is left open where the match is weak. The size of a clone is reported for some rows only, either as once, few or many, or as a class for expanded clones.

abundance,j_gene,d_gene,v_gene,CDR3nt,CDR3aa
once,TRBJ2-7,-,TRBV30,TGTGCCTGGAGTCTTGCTACCGTCTCCTACGAGCAGTACTTC,CAWSLATVSYEQYF
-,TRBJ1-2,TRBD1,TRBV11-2,TGTGCCAGCAGCTTAGACGACAGGGTTCGGGGCTACACCTTC,CASSLDDRVRGYTF
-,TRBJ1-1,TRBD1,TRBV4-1,TGCGCCAGCAGCCAACCTGGACAGGGGAACACTGAAGCTTTCTTT,CASSQPGQGNTEAFF
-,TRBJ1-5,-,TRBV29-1,TGCAGCGGGGGTTTCGGCAATCAGCCCCAGCATTTT,CSGGFGNQPQHF
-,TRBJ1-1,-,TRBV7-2,TGTGCCAGCAGCTTAGCGCTCGGGGAACGACGCGAAGCTTTCTTT,CASSLALGERREAFF
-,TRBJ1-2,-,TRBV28,TGTGCCAGCAGTTTTTTCCGAGAGGGAGGAGGCTACACCTTC,CASSFFREGGGYTF
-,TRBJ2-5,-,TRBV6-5,TGTGCCAGCACCTTGGACAGACAAGAGACCCAGTACTTC,CASTLDRQETQYF
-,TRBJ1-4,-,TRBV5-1,TGCGCCAGCAGCTTGGGTGAGGAGGGAAAAAAACTGTTTTTT,CASSLGEEGKKLFF
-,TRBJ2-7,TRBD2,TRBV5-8,TGTGCCAGCAGCTTGGACGTCGGGAGGACCTACGAGCAGTACTTC,CASSLDVGRTYEQYF
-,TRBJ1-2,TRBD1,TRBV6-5,TGTGCCAGCAGTTATGGACAGGGTGGACGCTATGGCTACACCTTC,CASSYGQGGRYGYTF
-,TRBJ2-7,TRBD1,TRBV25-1,TGTGCCAGCAGCGAAACGACAGGGGGCGCGTACTTC,CASSETTGGAYF
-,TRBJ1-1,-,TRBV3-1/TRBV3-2,TGTGCCAGCAGCCAAGTCCCAGGTCCGAACACTGAAGCTTTCTTT,CASSQVPGPNTEAFF
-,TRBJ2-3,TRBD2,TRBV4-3,TGCGCCAGCAGCCAAGATAGAGGACTAGCGGGGGAAGATACGCAGTATTTT,CASSQDRGLAGEDTQYF
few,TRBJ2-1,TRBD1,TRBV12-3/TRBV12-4,TGTGCCAGCAGTCGGGACAGCTTAAATGAGCAGTTCTTC,CASSRDSLNEQFF
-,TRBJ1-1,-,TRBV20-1,TGCAGTGCGCTAGGGAACACTGAAGCTTTCTTT,CSALGNTEAFF
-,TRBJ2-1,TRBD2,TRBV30,TGTGCCTGGTCTTCACTAGCGGGAGCTTACGGTAGTGAGCAGTTCTTC,CAWSSLAGAYGSEQFF
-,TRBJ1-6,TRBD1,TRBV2,TGTGCCAGCTACGTAGGGGGCCGCTCACCCCTCCACTTT,CASYVGGRSPLHF
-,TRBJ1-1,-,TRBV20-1,TGCAGTGCTAGTATACTCAACACTGAAGCTTTCTTT,CSASILNTEAFF
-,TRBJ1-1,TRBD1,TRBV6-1,TGTGCCAGCAGAAGACAGGGAACGGTTAGCACTGAAGCTTTCTTT,CASRRQGTVSTEAFF
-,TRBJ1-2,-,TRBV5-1,TGCGCCAGCAGCTTGGAGGCAGGGAATGGCTACACCTTC,CASSLEAGNGYTF
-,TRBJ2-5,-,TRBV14,TGTGCCAGCAGTGTTGGCAGGGGACACGGGAGGTTGGAGACCCAGTACTTC,CASSVGRGHGRLETQYF
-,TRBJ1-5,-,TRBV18,TGTGCCAGCTCACCCAGCGGGGGCGTTAGCAATCAGCCCCAGCATTTT,CASSPSGGVSNQPQHF
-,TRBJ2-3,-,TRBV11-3,TGTGCCAGCAGCCGGTTGGGGGGAAGCACAGATACGCAGTATTTT,CASSRLGGSTDTQYF
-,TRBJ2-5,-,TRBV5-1,TGCGCCAGCAAGTTCGGGCCGGGGGAGACCCAGTACTTC,CASKFGPGETQYF